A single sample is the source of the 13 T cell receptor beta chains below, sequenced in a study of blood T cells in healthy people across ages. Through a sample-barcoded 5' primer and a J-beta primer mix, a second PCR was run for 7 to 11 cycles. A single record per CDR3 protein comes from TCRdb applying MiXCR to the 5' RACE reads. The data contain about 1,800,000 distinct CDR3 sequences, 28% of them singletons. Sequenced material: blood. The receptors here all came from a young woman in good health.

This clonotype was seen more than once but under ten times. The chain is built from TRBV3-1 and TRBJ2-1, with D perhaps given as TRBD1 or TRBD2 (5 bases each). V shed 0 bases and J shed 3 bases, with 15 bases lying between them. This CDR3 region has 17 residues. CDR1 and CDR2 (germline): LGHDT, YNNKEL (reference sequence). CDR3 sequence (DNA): TGTGCCAGCAGCCAAGAATGGGGGACCGGTAACTACAATGAGCAGTTCTTC. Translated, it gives CASSQEWGTGNYNEQFF.

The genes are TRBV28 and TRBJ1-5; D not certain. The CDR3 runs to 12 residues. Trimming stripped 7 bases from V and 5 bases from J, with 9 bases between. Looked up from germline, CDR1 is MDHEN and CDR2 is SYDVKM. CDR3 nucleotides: TGTGCCAGCAAAAGGACCGATCAGCCCCAGCATTTT. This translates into CASKRTDQPQHF.

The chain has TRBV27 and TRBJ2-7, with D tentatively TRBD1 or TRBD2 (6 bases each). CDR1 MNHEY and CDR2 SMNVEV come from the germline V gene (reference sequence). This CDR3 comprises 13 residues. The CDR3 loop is CATKGGASYEQYF. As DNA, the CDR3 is TGTGCAACCAAGGGGGGTGCCTCCTACGAGCAGTACTTC.

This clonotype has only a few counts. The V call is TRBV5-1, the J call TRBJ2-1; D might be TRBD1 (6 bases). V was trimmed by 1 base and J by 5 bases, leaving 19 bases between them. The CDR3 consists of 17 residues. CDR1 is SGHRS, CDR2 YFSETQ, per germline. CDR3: CASSLRAVPGEHNEQFF. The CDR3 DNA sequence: TGCGCCAGCAGCTTGAGGGCCGTCCCAGGGGAACACAATGAGCAGTTCTTC. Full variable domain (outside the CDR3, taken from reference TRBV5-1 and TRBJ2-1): KAGVTQTPRYLIKTRGQQVTLSCSPISGHRSVSWYQQTPGQGLQFLFEYFSETQRNKGNFPGRFSGRQFSNSRSEMNVSTLELGDSALYLCASSLRAVPGEHNEQFFGPGTRLTVL.

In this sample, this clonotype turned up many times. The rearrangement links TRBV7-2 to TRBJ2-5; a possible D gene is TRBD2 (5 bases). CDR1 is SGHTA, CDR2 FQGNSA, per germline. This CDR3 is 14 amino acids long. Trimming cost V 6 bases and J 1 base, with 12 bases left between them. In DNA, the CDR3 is TGTGCCAGCAGTACCAGCGGATCCCAAGAGACCCAGTACTTC. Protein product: CASSTSGSQETQYF.

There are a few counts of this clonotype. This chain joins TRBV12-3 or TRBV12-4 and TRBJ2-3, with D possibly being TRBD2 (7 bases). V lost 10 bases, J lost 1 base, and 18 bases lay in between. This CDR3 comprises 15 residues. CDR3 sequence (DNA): TGTGCCATCAGGATGGGGGGGGCTGGCACAGATACGCAGTATTTT. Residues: CAIRMGGAGTDTQYF.

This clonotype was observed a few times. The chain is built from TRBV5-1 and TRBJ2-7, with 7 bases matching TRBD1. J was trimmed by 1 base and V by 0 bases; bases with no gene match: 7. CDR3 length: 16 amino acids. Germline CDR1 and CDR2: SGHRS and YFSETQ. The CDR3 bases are TGCGCCAGCAGCTTGGCCCCACAGGGACAGTCCTACGAGCAGTACTTC. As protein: CASSLAPQGQSYEQYF. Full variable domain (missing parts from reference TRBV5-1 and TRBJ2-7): KAGVTQTPRYLIKTRGQQVTLSCSPISGHRSVSWYQQTPGQGLQFLFEYFSETQRNKGNFPGRFSGRQFSNSRSEMNVSTLELGDSALYLCASSLAPQGQSYEQYFGPGTRLTVT.

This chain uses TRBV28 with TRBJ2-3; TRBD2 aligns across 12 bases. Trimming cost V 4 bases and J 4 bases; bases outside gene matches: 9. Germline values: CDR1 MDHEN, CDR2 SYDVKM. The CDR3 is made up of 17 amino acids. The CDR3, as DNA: TGTGCCAGCAGTTCCTCCGGACTAGCGGGGAGGGCAGATACGCAGTATTTT. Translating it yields CASSSSGLAGRADTQYF.

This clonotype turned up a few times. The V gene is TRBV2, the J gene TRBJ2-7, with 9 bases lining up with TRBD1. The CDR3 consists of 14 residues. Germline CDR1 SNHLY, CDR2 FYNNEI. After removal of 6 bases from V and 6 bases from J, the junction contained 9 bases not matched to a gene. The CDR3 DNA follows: TGTGCCAGCAGACAGGGACAGGGCGGCGGCGAGCAGTACTTC. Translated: CASRQGQGGGEQYF.

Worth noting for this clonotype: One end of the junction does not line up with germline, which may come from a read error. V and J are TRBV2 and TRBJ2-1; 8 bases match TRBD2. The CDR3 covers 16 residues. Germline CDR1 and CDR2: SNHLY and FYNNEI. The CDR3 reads CTSSVRTSSPYNEQFF. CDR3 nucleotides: TGTACCAGCAGTGTACGGACTAGCAGCCCCTACAATGAGCAGTTCTTC.

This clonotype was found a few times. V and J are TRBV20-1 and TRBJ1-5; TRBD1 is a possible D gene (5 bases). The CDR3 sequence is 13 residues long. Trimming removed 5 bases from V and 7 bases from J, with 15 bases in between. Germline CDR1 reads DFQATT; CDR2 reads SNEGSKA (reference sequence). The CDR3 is CSASQGGQQPQHF. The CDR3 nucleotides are TGCAGTGCTTCCCAGGGTGGTCAACAGCCCCAGCATTTT.

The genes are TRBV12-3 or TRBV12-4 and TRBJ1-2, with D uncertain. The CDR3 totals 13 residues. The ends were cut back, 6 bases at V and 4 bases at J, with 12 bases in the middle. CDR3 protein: CASRPGDPYGYTF. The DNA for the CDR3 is TGTGCCAGCAGGCCCGGAGATCCCTATGGCTACACCTTC.

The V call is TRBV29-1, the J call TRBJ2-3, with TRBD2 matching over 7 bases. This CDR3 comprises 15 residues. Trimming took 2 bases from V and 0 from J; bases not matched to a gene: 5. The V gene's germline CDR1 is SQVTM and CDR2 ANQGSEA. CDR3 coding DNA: TGCAGCGTTGAAAGCAGCGGGGCGAGCACAGATACGCAGTATTTT. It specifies CSVESSGASTDTQYF.